This T cell receptor (beta chain) was captured by sequencing in a study of blood T cell repertoires in COVID-19. Study as a whole: Nucleic acid was either cDNA or gDNA, and it came from T cells, B-cell-depleted T cells, or PBMCs.

In the authors' workflow: The authors estimated nucleated cell counts from reference gene primer amplification. Measured with immunoSEQ multiplex PCR; TCRdb has only the in-frame clones, and not every one. The V and J calls and clone size come from that table; D and trimming were worked out from the DNA. This table has about 170,000 clones, roughly 85% appearing once. V was trimmed by 1 base and J by 5 bases, leaving 8 bases between them. Germline CDR1 is SGHAT and CDR2 is FQNNGV. The CDR3 covers 14 residues. Participants came from roughly 25 US areas, aged about 18 to 100 years. Participants' own reports of clinical history determined their cohort assignment.

The source is a woman aged 70-85 years in a cohort exposed to, infected with or recovered from COVID-19 (not recorded which). This chain uses TRBV11-2 with TRBJ1-4; D ambiguous. Sequenced material: PBMCs or T cells enriched from blood (not recorded which). The CDR3 sequence: CASSLGALNEKLFF. DNA of the CDR3: TGTGCCAGCAGCTTAGGGGCCCTAAATGAAAAACTGTTTTTT.